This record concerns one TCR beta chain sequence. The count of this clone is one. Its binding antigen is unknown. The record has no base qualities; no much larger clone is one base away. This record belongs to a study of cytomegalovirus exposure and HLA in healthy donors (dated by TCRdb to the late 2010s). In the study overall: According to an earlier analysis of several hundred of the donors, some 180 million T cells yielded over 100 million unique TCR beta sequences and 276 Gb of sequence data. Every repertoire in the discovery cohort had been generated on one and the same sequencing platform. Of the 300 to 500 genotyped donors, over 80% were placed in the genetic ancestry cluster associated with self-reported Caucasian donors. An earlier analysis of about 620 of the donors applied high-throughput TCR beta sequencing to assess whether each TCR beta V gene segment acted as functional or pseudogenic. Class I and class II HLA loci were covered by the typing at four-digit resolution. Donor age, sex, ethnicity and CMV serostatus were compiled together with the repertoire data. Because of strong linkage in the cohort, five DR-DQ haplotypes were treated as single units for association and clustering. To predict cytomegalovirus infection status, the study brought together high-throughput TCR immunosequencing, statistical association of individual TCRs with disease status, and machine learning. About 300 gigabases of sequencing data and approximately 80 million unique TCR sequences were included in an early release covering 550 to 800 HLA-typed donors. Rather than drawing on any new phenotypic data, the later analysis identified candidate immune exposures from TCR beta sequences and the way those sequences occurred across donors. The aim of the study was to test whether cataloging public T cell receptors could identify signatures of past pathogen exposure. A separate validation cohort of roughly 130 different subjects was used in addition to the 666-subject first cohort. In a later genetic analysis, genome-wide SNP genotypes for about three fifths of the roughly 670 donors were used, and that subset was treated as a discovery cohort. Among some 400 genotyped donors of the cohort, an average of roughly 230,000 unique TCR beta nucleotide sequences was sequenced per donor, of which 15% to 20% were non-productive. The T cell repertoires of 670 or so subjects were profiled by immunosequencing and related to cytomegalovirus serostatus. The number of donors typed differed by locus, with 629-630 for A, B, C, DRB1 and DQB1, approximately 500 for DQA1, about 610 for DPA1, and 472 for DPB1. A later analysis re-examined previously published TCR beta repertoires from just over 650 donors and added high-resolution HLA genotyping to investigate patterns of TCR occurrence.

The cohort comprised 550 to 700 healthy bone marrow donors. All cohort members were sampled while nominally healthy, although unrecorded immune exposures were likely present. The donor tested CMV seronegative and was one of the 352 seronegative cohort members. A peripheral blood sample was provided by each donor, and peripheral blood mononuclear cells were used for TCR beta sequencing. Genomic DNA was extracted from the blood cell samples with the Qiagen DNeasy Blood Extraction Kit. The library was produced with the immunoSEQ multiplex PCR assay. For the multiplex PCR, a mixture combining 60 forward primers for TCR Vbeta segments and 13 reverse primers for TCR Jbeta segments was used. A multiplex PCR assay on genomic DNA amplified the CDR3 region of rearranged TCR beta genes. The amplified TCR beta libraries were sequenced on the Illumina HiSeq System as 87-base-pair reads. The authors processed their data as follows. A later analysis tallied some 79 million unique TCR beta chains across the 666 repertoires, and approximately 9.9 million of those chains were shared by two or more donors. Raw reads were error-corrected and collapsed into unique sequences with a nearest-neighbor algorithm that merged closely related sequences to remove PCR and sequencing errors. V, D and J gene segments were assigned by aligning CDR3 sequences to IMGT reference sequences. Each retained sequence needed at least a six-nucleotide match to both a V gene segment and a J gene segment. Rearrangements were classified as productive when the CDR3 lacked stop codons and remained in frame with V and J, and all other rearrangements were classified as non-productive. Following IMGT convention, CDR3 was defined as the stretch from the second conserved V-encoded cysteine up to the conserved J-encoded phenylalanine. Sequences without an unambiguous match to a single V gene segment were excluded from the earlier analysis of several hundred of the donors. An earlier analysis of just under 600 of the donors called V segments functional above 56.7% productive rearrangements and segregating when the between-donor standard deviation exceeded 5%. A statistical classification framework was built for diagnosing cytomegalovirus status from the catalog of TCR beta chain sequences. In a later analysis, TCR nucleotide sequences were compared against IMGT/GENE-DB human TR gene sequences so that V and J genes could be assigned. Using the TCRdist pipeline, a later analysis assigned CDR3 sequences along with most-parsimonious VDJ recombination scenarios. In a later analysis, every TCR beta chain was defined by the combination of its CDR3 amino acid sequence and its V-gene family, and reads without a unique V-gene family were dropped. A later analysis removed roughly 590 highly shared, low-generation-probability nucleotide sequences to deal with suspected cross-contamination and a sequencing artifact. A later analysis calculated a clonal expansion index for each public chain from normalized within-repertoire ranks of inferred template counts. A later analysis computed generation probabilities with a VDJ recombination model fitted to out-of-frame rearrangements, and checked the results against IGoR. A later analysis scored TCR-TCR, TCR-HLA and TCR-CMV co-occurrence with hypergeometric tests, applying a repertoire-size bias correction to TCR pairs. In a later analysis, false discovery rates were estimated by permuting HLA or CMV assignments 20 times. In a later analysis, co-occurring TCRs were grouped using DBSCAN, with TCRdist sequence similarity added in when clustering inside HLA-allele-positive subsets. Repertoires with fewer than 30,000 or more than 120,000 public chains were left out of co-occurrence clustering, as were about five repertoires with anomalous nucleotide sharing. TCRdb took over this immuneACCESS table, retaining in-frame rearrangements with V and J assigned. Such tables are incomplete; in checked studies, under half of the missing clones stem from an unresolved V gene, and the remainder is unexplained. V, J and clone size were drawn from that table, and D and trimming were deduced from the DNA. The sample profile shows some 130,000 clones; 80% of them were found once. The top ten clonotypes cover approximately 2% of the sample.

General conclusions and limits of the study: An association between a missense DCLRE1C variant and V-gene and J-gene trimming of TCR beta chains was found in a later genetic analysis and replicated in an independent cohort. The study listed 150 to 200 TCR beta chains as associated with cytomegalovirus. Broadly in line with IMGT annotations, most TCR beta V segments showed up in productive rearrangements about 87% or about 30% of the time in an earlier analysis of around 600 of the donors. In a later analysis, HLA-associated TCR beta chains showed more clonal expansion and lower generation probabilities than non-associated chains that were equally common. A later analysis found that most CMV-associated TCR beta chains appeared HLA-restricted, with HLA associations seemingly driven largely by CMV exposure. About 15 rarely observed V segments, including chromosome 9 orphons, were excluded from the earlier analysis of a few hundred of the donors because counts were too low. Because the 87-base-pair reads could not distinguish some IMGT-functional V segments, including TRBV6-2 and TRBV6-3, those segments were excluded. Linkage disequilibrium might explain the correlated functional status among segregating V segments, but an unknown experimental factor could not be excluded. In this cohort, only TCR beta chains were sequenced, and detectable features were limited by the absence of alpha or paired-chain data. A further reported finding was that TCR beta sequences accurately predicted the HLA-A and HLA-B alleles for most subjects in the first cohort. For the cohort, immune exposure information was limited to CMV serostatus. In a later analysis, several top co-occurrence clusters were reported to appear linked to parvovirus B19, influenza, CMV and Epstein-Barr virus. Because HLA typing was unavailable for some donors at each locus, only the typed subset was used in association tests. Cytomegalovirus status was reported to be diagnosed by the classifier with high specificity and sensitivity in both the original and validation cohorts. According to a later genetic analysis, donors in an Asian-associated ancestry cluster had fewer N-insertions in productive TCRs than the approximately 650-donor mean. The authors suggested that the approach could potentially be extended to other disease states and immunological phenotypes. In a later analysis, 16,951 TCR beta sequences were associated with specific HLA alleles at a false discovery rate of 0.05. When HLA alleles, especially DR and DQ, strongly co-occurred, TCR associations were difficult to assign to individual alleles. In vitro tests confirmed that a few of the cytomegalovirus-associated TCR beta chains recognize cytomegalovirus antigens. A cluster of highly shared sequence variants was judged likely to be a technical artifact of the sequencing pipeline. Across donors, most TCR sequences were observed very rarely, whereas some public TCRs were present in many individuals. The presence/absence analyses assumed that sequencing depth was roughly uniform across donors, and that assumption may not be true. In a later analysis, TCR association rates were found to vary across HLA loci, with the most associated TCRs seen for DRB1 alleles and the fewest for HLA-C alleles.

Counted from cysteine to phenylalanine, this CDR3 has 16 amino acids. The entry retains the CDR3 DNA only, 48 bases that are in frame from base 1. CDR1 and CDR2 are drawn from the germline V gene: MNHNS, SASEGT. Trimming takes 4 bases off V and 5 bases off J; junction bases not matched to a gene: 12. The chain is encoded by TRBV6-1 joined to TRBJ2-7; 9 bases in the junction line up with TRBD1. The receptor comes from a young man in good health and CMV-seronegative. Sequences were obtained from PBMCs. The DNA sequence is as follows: TGTGCCAGCAGTGTTCTACAGGGGGCGCGTTCGGACGAGCAGTACTTC. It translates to CASSVLQGARSDEQYF.